The 31 T cell receptor beta chains in this list originate from one sample, sequenced in a study of regulatory T cells in long-lasting Graves disease (dated by TCRdb to about 2021). According to the study, the label for this sample's time point signals: newly diagnosed GD, antithyroid drugs for less than 3 months. For both TCR sequencing and RNA sequencing, RNA was extracted from PBMCs using TRIzol. Receptors were amplified or captured by multiplex PCR. The listed sequencing device is Illumina HiSeq 4000. iRepertoire HTBI primers and Arm-PCR amplification of CDR3 regions were used to construct TCR beta libraries. TCRdb trimmed the raw reads at Q25, called clones with MiXCR and kept productive beta chains. Under each unique CDR3 protein, matching rows form one entry showing the most common genes and DNA. The sample table records about 460,000 distinct CDR3 sequences; 11% to 15% of these occur just once. The ten largest make up under 20% of the sample.

This same sample was also taken into another study, of T cells in Graves' hyperthyroidism and ophthalmopathy.

This specimen consisted of peripheral blood mononuclear cells (PBMCs), obtained at new diagnosis, from a patient treated with antithyroid drugs. These receptor sequences come from a woman in her fifties or sixties with Graves disease. Donor details come from another sample of the same person, matched by shared clones.

This clonotype was seen many times. CDR3 residues: CASSPGRVGVYEQYF. In nucleotides, the CDR3 is TGTGCCAGCTCACCCGGTAGGGTAGGGGTCTACGAGCAGTACTTC. The rearrangement uses TRBV18 and TRBJ2-7; D may be TRBD1 (5 bases). Germline assignment: CDR1 KGHSH and CDR2 LQKENI. The CDR3 length is 15 residues. Trimming took off 3 bases at V and 3 bases at J, with 15 bases between the two ends.

The CDR3 protein is CASSSSPAPGLGGYEQYF. The CDR3 DNA sequence: TGTGCCAGCAGCTCTAGCCCTGCCCCAGGGTTAGGAGGGTACGAGCAGTACTTC. The chain carries TRBV7-9 and TRBJ2-7, with TRBD2 as a possible D gene (6 bases). Germline values: CDR1 SEHNR, CDR2 FQNEAQ (reference sequence). The CDR3 sequence is 18 residues long. Between the trimmed V and J ends, which lost 4 bases and 4 bases, there was a span of 26 bases.

V is TRBV5-1 and J is TRBJ2-3; 12 nucleotides line up with TRBD2. J gave up 4 bases and V 0 bases, and 3 bases lay outside the gene matches. The length of the CDR3 is 16 residues. Germline assignment: CDR1 SGHRS and CDR2 YFSETQ. This chain's CDR3 is CASSLGTSGMSDTQYF. CDR3 nucleotide sequence: TGCGCCAGCAGCTTGGGGACTAGCGGGATGTCAGATACGCAGTATTTT.

This clonotype was counted many times. This chain links TRBV7-3 with TRBJ2-2; maybe TRBD1 (6 bases). Germline-derived CDR1 and CDR2 are SGHTA and FQGTGA. The CDR3 runs 14 residues. Trimming removed 4 bases at V and 10 bases at J, with 16 bases between. CDR3 in amino acids: CASSSRTASQELFF. The CDR3 DNA is TGTGCCAGCAGCTCCCGGACAGCGAGTCAGGAGCTGTTTTTT.

This clonotype has only a few counts. One junction end does not reproduce the germline sequence, and a read error may be involved. V usage is TRBV30 and J usage is TRBJ1-5; no clear D gene. Germline V lookup: CDR1 GTSNPN, CDR2 SVGIG (reference sequence). This CDR3 comprises 16 residues. The CDR3 DNA reads as TGTGCCTGGAGTGGTCCTGATTATGATAGCAATCAGCCTCAGCATTTT. It is translated as CAWSGPDYDSNQPQHF.

In its sample, this clonotype was seen many times. The V call is TRBV10-3, the J call TRBJ2-7; TRBD1 is a possible D gene (6 bases). The CDR3 is 13 amino acids. From germline, CDR1 is ENHRY and CDR2 SYGVKD. Trimming took off 3 bases at V and 6 bases at J, with 12 bases between the two ends. The CDR3 DNA reads as TGTGCCATCAGTGACCCCAGGGGTCCCGAGCAGTACTTC. As protein: CAISDPRGPEQYF.

This clonotype was picked up many times. The chain is built from TRBV6-1 and TRBJ2-7; 9 nucleotides agree with TRBD1. There are 14 residues in the CDR3. Trimming at V came to 7 bases and at J to 4 bases, leaving 8 bases not matched to a gene. Germline CDR1 reads MNHNS; CDR2 reads SASEGT. CDR3 loop: CASKTGTGLYEQYF. DNA of the CDR3: TGTGCCAGCAAGACCGGGACAGGGCTATACGAGCAGTACTTC.

In its sample, this clonotype was seen many times. V and J are TRBV2 and TRBJ2-7, with TRBD1 identical over 9 bases. The length of the CDR3 is 14 residues. Per the germline V gene, CDR1 is SNHLY and CDR2 is FYNNEI. With V trimmed by 6 bases and J by 4 bases, 7 bases remained unmatched. CDR3 coding DNA: TGTGCCAGCAGAAATCAACAGGGGGCATACGAGCAGTACTTC. This sequence encodes CASRNQQGAYEQYF. Full variable domain (outside the CDR3, taken from reference TRBV2 and TRBJ2-7): EPEVTQTPSHQVTQMGQEVILRCVPISNHLYFYWYRQILGQKVEFLVSFYNNEISEKSEIFDDQFSVERPDGSNFTLKIRSTKLEDSAMYFCASRNQQGAYEQYFGPGTRLTVT.

The chain joins TRBV7-2 to TRBJ2-7, with TRBD1 identical over 10 bases. Germline V gene lookup returns CDR1 SGHTA and CDR2 FQGNSA. The CDR3 covers 16 residues. J was trimmed by 0 bases and V by 0 bases; bases with no gene match: 2. CDR3 region: CASSLADRGISYEQYF. DNA for the CDR3: TGTGCCAGCAGCTTAGCGGACAGGGGGATCTCCTACGAGCAGTACTTC. The whole variable domain, filled in from reference TRBV7-2 and TRBJ2-7, reads GAGVSQSPSNKVTEKGKDVELRCDPISGHTALYWYRQSLGQGLEFLIYFQGNSAPDKSGLPSDRFSAERTGGSVSTLTIQRTQQEDSAVYLCASSLADRGISYEQYFGPGTRLTVT.

This clonotype came up many times. This chain joins TRBV7-2 and TRBJ1-6; D is uncertain. Trimming removed 0 bases at V and 8 bases at J, with 5 bases between. CDR1 SGHTA and CDR2 FQGNSA come from the germline V gene. The CDR3 runs to 13 residues. The CDR3 region is CASSLAGYSPLHF. As DNA, the CDR3 is TGTGCCAGCAGCTTAGCAGGATATTCACCCCTCCACTTT.

This clonotype was seen repeatedly, ten times or more. The genes are TRBV12-3 or TRBV12-4 and TRBJ1-6, with 9 positions matching TRBD1. The CDR3 is 14 amino acids. V was pared by 5 bases and J by 10 bases, with 6 bases of the junction left unmatched. The CDR3 is CASSPTGGFSPLHF. DNA for the CDR3: TGTGCCAGCAGTCCGACAGGGGGATTCTCACCCCTCCACTTT.

This clonotype was observed many times. The chain joins TRBV9 to TRBJ2-1, with unresolved D. The CDR3 spans 18 residues. V dropped 3 bases and J dropped 0 bases, with 19 bases sitting between them. Germline CDR1 reads SGDLS; CDR2 reads YYNGEE. CDR3 in DNA: TGTGCCAGCAGCGATCGTCAAGAGTTCCCAAGCTCCTACAATGAGCAGTTCTTC. It is translated as CASSDRQEFPSSYNEQFF.

The rearrangement uses TRBV10-3 and TRBJ2-7; D unclear. Trimming shortened V by 3 bases and J by 1 base, and 13 bases separated the two germline ends. CDR1 and CDR2 from the germline V gene are ENHRY and SYGVKD. The CDR3 contains 15 residues. CDR3 region: CAISDSWARSYEQYF. As DNA, the CDR3 is TGTGCCATCAGTGATAGCTGGGCCCGGTCCTACGAGCAGTACTTC.

This clonotype occurred many times. The V and J genes are TRBV12-3 or TRBV12-4 and TRBJ1-1; no definite D call. The V and J ends lost 0 bases and 1 base respectively, with 9 bases between them. The CDR3 length is 15 residues. CDR3 region: CASSLAITKNTEAFF. The DNA for the CDR3 is TGTGCCAGCAGTTTAGCAATTACTAAGAACACTGAAGCTTTCTTT.

The rearrangement links TRBV5-6 to TRBJ2-1; D is unclear. The CDR3 has 15 amino acids. In germline, CDR1 is SGHDT, CDR2 YYEEEE. Deletions cut 4 bases from V and 8 bases from J, with 19 bases between. The CDR3 DNA follows: TGTGCCAGCAGCCCCCTCCCCAGCGAGCCGTATGAGCAGTTCTTC. Translating it yields CASSPLPSEPYEQFF.

The table lists this clonotype with many counts. The chain employs TRBV2 and TRBJ1-6; tentative D call: TRBD1 (5 bases). CDR3 length: 13 residues. The germline V gene encodes CDR1 SNHLY and CDR2 FYNNEI. V shed 3 bases and J shed 6 bases, with 6 bases lying between them. The CDR3 DNA follows: TGTGCCAGCAGTGACCAGGGTAATTCACCCCTCCACTTT. It specifies CASSDQGNSPLHF.

The CDR3 is CASSSGLAGGVYNEQFF. The CDR3 DNA reads as TGTGCCAGCAGTTCCGGACTAGCGGGAGGGGTCTACAATGAGCAGTTCTTC. The rearrangement joins TRBV27 to TRBJ2-1; 15 positions match TRBD2. The CDR3 runs 17 residues. Unmatched junction bases numbered 4, after V lost 4 bases and J lost 3 bases. In germline, CDR1 is MNHEY, CDR2 SMNVEV (reference sequence).

This clonotype was found many times. The J gene is TRBJ2-1, the V gene TRBV11-2; D possibly corresponds to TRBD2 (5 bases). The end of the DNA is better explained by TRBJ2-5, so the J call may be wrong. This CDR3 region has 14 residues. Germline V CDR1 and CDR2: SGHAT, FQNNGV. The CDR3 protein is CASSLDSAQETQYF. The CDR3 DNA sequence: TGTGCCAGCAGCTTAGATAGCGCCCAAGAGACCCAGTACTTC.

This clonotype was picked up many times. V and J are TRBV6-2 or TRBV6-3 and TRBJ2-2; no definite D call. This CDR3 has 15 residues. The germline V gene encodes CDR1 MNHEY and CDR2 SVGEGT. V was clipped by 5 bases and J by 2 bases, with 12 bases between them. The CDR3 region is CASSNPGLNTGELFF. DNA for the CDR3: TGTGCCAGCAGTAACCCCGGTCTTAACACCGGGGAGCTGTTTTTT.

This clonotype has at least ten counts. The V gene is TRBV3-1, the J gene TRBJ1-1, with TRBD1 matching over 7 bases. The V gene end was trimmed by 4 bases and the J gene end by 1 base; junction bases not matched to a gene: 6. From germline, CDR1 is LGHDT and CDR2 YNNKEL (reference sequence). The CDR3 covers 15 residues. The CDR3 DNA is TGTGCCAGCAGCCTGGGACAGTCGTGGAACACTGAAGCTTTCTTT. Protein product: CASSLGQSWNTEAFF.

This clonotype was picked up many times. V and J are TRBV28 and TRBJ2-7, with TRBD1 identical over 7 bases. CDR1 MDHEN and CDR2 SYDVKM come from the germline V gene. The length of the CDR3 is 15 residues. Trimming removed 1 base from V and 2 bases from J; junction bases left unmatched: 5. DNA for the CDR3: TGTGCCAGCAGTTTATTCCAAGGACAGGCCTACGAGCAGTACTTC. Its translation: CASSLFQGQAYEQYF.

This clonotype was counted many times. The V and J genes are TRBV7-9 and TRBJ2-1; D might be TRBD1 or TRBD2, each matching 6 bases. The CDR3 sequence is 21 residues long. The germline gives CDR1 SEHNR, CDR2 FQNEAQ (reference sequence). V lost 5 bases and J lost 0, with 29 bases in between. The CDR3 loop is CASSPTRPDRVLTSSYNEQFF. In nucleotides, the CDR3 is TGTGCCAGCAGCCCGACCCGACCGGACAGAGTACTGACTAGCTCCTACAATGAGCAGTTCTTC.

This clonotype was seen more than once but under ten times. The genes are TRBV7-9 and TRBJ1-3; D perhaps matches TRBD1 (5 bases). V was clipped by 1 base and J by 0 bases, with 10 bases between them. CDR1 and CDR2 (germline): SEHNR, FQNEAQ (reference sequence). The CDR3 totals 16 residues. CDR3 region: CASSLGTLGSGNTIYF. The CDR3 DNA follows: TGTGCCAGCAGCTTAGGGACATTGGGCTCTGGAAACACCATATATTTT. The full variable domain, with the rest looked up from reference TRBV7-9 and TRBJ1-3, is DTGVSQNPRHKITKRGQNVTFRCDPISEHNRLYWYRQTLGQGPEFLTYFQNEAQLEKSRLLSDRFSAERPKGSFSTLEIQRTEQGDSAMYLCASSLGTLGSGNTIYFGEGSWLTVV.

V and J are TRBV5-1 and TRBJ2-1; 10 bases match TRBD2. The CDR3 extends over 15 amino acids. J was trimmed by 3 bases and V by 5 bases; bases with no gene match: 5. Germline CDR1 and CDR2: SGHRS and YFSETQ. The CDR3 region has the DNA TGCGCCAGCAGGTCCGGACTAGCGGACTACAATGAGCAGTTCTTC. Translated, it gives CASRSGLADYNEQFF.

There are many counts of this clonotype. The CDR3 region has the DNA TGTGCCAGTAGTATTAGGACTAGCGGGAGGATTGCAGATACGCAGTATTTT. Residues: CASSIRTSGRIADTQYF. This sequence joins TRBV19 and TRBJ2-3; 14 bases match TRBD2. Germline V lookup: CDR1 LNHDA, CDR2 SQIVND (reference sequence). The CDR3 has 17 amino acids. V lost 3 bases to trimming and J lost 4 bases; unmatched junction nucleotides: 6.

This clonotype came up many times. The rearrangement uses TRBV12-3 or TRBV12-4 and TRBJ2-4; TRBD1 matches at 8 bases. V shed 1 base, J shed 15 bases, and the junction held 2 bases outside the gene matches. CDR3 size: 11 residues. CDR3 amino acids: CASSLGTGLYF. CDR3 in DNA: TGTGCCAGCAGTTTAGGGACAGGGTTGTACTTC.

The sample holds many counts of this clonotype. J is TRBJ2-3 and V is TRBV27; maybe TRBD2 (5 bases). The CDR3 sequence is 17 residues long. Between the trimmed V and J ends, which lost 5 bases and 2 bases, there was a span of 20 bases. Germline CDR1 reads MNHEY; CDR2 reads SMNVEV (reference sequence). CDR3 residues: CASSNRDRIGDTDTQYF. The DNA of the CDR3 is TGTGCCAGCAGTAACCGGGATCGCATCGGGGACACAGATACGCAGTATTTT.

This clonotype was detected ten times or more. The chain recombines TRBV7-2 with TRBJ1-1; a weak D match, TRBD1 (6 bases). Per germline, CDR1 SGHTA and CDR2 FQGNSA. This CDR3 spans 17 amino acids. V was shortened by 5 bases and J by 7 bases, with 26 bases between the two germline ends. The CDR3 loop is CASSENPVDRQTDEAFF. The DNA of the CDR3 is TGTGCCAGCAGCGAGAACCCTGTGGACAGACAGACCGATGAAGCTTTCTTT.

This clonotype appeared many times. This rearrangement joins TRBV3-1 to TRBJ2-1; no reliable D call. The CDR3 has 15 amino acids. With 0 bases removed from V and 1 base from J, the gap between germline ends came to 7 bases. Germline V gives CDR1 LGHDT, CDR2 YNNKEL (reference sequence). The CDR3: CASSQDGNSYNEQFF. For the CDR3, the DNA is TGTGCCAGCAGCCAAGATGGTAATTCCTACAATGAGCAGTTCTTC.

At least ten counts were recorded for this clonotype. The chain has TRBV28 and TRBJ1-1; D is perhaps TRBD1 (5 bases). Germline CDR1 is MDHEN and CDR2 is SYDVKM. This CDR3 has 12 amino acids. V lost 10 bases and J 0 bases, leaving 9 bases between the germline ends. The CDR3 loop reads CAIGGMNTEAFF. The CDR3 DNA reads TGTGCCATCGGGGGTATGAACACTGAAGCTTTCTTT. The full variable domain, in which reference TRBV28 and TRBJ1-1 provide the parts outside the CDR3, is DVKVTQSSRYLVKRTGEKVFLECVQDMDHENMFWYRQDPGLGLRLIYFSYDVKMKEKGDIPEGYSVSREKKERFSLILESASTNQTSMYLCAIGGMNTEAFFGQGTRLTVV.

A few counts support this clonotype. The chain couples TRBV30 to TRBJ1-1; perhaps TRBD1 as D (6 bases). The V and J ends lost 2 bases and 11 bases respectively, with 15 bases between them. CDR1 and CDR2 from the germline V gene are GTSNPN and SVGIG (reference sequence). The CDR3 has 12 residues. CDR3 DNA: TGTGCCTGGAGTATCAACAGGGAGGTCGCTTTCTTT. Protein: CAWSINREVAFF.